This entry concerns a single T cell receptor beta chain. Its antigen is undetermined. The data derive from a study of T-cell memory formation after mild COVID-19. Study as a whole: Clusters of TCRs were largely donor specific.

Each CDR3 protein is one row after TCRdb ran MiXCR on the 5' RACE reads. The sample yields roughly 350,000 distinct CDR3 sequences, roughly 13% seen once. The CDR3 runs to 15 residues. The ends were cut back, 1 base at V and 3 bases at J, with 10 bases in the middle. Study conclusions and caveats: A second wave expanding day 15 to 37 was CD4+-biased; contracting clones were balanced. Nothing showed for sure that second-wave clones peaking on day 37 were SARS-CoV-2 specific.

This TCR was recovered from a man between 18 and 35 years old who had mild COVID-19 (a few samples of this study predate the infection). Cell type and time point are not known. The sample consisted of PBMCs or a T cell subset sorted from them (not recorded which). V and J are TRBV12-3 or TRBV12-4 and TRBJ1-5; D is unclear. For the CDR3, the DNA is TGTGCCAGCAGTTTAGGTGTAAGGAACAATCAGCCCCAGCATTTT. Translated, it gives CASSLGVRNNQPQHF.